This T cell receptor (beta chain) was captured in a study of CD4+ T cells in melanoma. Overall study findings and caveats: CD8+ T cell, macrophage and B cell function reportedly correlated with neoantigen-specific CD4+ T cells.

The CDR3 is 11 residues long. The trim removed 5 bases at V and 11 bases at J, leaving 5 bases unmatched. Germline CDR1 is MDHEN and CDR2 is SYDVKM. TCRdb's copy holds only in-frame clones and misses some; the assay was immunoSEQ multiplex PCR. The table lists more than 13,000 clones, about 64% of them singletons, with around 14% in the top ten. Points on this clone: The antigen is not known.

This TCR came from a human donor with melanoma. The material sequenced was cells from a culture (not recorded whether cultured in vitro). This rearrangement joins TRBV28 to TRBJ1-1, with 7 bases identical to TRBD1. The CDR3 region has the DNA TGTGCCAGCAGTCAGACAGGGATGGCTTTCTTT. This sequence encodes CASSQTGMAFF.